The 14 T cell receptor beta chains presented below share a single source sample, sequenced in a study of control samples from healthy donors and cancer patients (dated by TCRdb to 2019 to 2021). Receptor amplification or capture employed the immunoSEQ multiplex PCR assay. This is the immuneACCESS table as TCRdb keeps it, with only in-frame sequences that have V and J called. A part of the clones is gone; compared with another copy, unresolved V genes explain less than half, and the rest is unexplained. The sample data list 65,000 to 75,000 clones, and about 88% of these were observed just once. The ten top clones hold 3% to 4.5% of the sample. Sequences were obtained from blood. The receptors were gathered from a woman aged 50 to 60 in good health.

The V call is TRBV3-1 (or the pseudogene TRBV3-2), the J call TRBJ1-2; 9 nucleotides align to TRBD1. With V trimmed by 3 bases and J by 6 bases, 8 bases remained unmatched. Germline lookup yields CDR1 LGHDT and CDR2 YNNKEL (reference sequence). This CDR3 spans 15 amino acids. This CDR3 reads CASSHGEGQGDGYTF. The CDR3 DNA reads as TGTGCCAGCAGCCACGGCGAGGGACAGGGAGATGGCTACACCTTC.

The chain employs TRBV4-2 and TRBJ1-4; D ambiguous. CDR1 LGHNA and CDR2 YNFKEQ come from the germline V gene. The V gene lost 3 bases and the J gene lost 4 bases, with 12 bases spanning the gap. The CDR3 extends over 15 amino acids. The CDR3: CASSQRAEGNEKLFF. Written as DNA, the CDR3 is TGTGCCAGCAGCCAGAGGGCCGAGGGTAATGAAAAACTGTTTTTT.

The chain carries TRBV6-1 and TRBJ2-1, with 12 bases that match TRBD2. The germline gives CDR1 MNHNS, CDR2 SASEGT. Trimming at V came to 2 bases and at J to 9 bases, leaving 8 bases not matched to a gene. The CDR3 extends over 16 amino acids. CDR3 nucleotide sequence: TGTGCCAGCAGTGAATTGACTAGCGGGAGTAAGGGTGAGCAGTTCTTC. It is translated as CASSELTSGSKGEQFF.

This clone was seen a single time. This sequence joins TRBV29-1 and TRBJ1-2, with D maybe TRBD1 (6 bases). V lost 5 bases to trimming and J lost 0 bases, with 13 bases between them. There are 14 residues in the CDR3. Germline V gene lookup returns CDR1 SQVTM and CDR2 ANQGSEA. CDR3 DNA: TGCAGCGTTCGACAGGCGGGACCTAACTATGGCTACACCTTC. Its protein is CSVRQAGPNYGYTF.

Comment on this clone: The junction and the germline gene differ at one end; a read error may be behind it. This rearrangement joins TRBV5-8 to TRBJ2-7; D is unresolved. The CDR3 is 12 amino acids. The germline gives CDR1 SGHTS, CDR2 YDEGEE. DNA for the CDR3: TGTGCCAACAGCTTGTTTTCATACGAGCAGTACTTC. It specifies CANSLFSYEQYF.

This chain connects TRBV5-4 to TRBJ2-1; possibly TRBD2 for D (6 bases). The germline V gene encodes CDR1 SGHNT and CDR2 YYREEE (reference sequence). The length of the CDR3 is 14 residues. Trimming left V 4 bases short and J 2 bases short, with 10 bases between. The CDR3 DNA reads as TGTGCCAGCAGCGAGGGACTCCCCTACAATGAGCAGTTCTTC. Its protein is CASSEGLPYNEQFF. The full variable domain, in which reference TRBV5-4 and TRBJ2-1 provide the parts outside the CDR3, is ETGVTQSPTHLIKTRGQQVTLRCSSQSGHNTVSWYQQALGQGPQFIFQYYREEENGRGNFPPRFSGLQFPNYSSELNVNALELDDSALYLCASSEGLPYNEQFFGPGTRLTVL.

The chain recombines TRBV7-3 with TRBJ2-1; 11 positions match TRBD2. The junction had 4 bases not matched to a gene; V was cut back by 8 bases and J by 4 bases. The CDR3 has 14 amino acids. The germline V gene has CDR1 SGHTA and CDR2 FQGTGA. Here the CDR3 DNA reads TGTGCCAGCGCGCGACTAGCGGGGTACAATGAGCAGTTCTTC. Translated, it gives CASARLAGYNEQFF.

This rearrangement joins TRBV7-9 to TRBJ2-5, with D perhaps assigned TRBD1 or TRBD2 (6 bases each). This CDR3 is 14 amino acids long. The germline V gene has CDR1 SEHNR and CDR2 FQNEAQ (reference sequence). V gave up 6 bases and J gave up 3 bases, with 14 bases separating them. CDR3 loop: CASRPVGGEETQYF. The DNA of the CDR3 is TGTGCCAGCAGACCGGTGGGGGGCGAAGAGACCCAGTACTTC.

The chain combines TRBV12-3 or TRBV12-4 with TRBJ2-2; 8 bases are a match to TRBD2. The CDR3 is 13 residues long. The ends lost 7 bases at V and 5 bases at J; junction bases unmatched: 3. The CDR3 bases are TGTGCCAGCAATCCTAGCGGGACCGGGGAGCTGTTTTTT. Its protein product is CASNPSGTGELFF.

The chain recombines TRBV15 with TRBJ2-3, with 10 bases matching TRBD2. This CDR3 spans 16 amino acids. The V gene's germline CDR1 is LNHNV and CDR2 YYDKDF (reference sequence). J was trimmed by 6 bases and V by 0 bases; bases with no gene match: 6. CDR3 amino acids: CATSRELAGNQDTQYF. CDR3 bases: TGTGCCACCAGCAGAGAACTAGCGGGAAACCAGGATACGCAGTATTTT.

CDR3 nucleotides: TGTGCCAGCAGCTTTAGGGGGGTCCCCTACAATGAGCAGTTCTTC. Translating it yields CASSFRGVPYNEQFF. The chain has TRBV3-1 (or the pseudogene TRBV3-2) and TRBJ2-1; D is tentatively TRBD1 or TRBD2 (6 bases each). Germline V gene sequence: CDR1 LGHDT, CDR2 YNNKEL (reference sequence). The V and J ends lost 5 bases and 2 bases respectively, with 13 bases between them. CDR3 length equals 15 residues.

The CDR3 region is CSASLAWEFF. CDR3 coding DNA: TGCAGTGCTAGTCTAGCTTGGGAGTTCTTC. This chain links TRBV20-1 with TRBJ2-1; D is perhaps TRBD2 (5 bases). The CDR3 sequence is 10 residues long. Germline V gives CDR1 DFQATT, CDR2 SNEGSKA (reference sequence). The V gene lost 3 bases and the J gene lost 14 bases, with 11 bases spanning the gap.

V gene TRBV28 combines with J gene TRBJ2-7; 10 bases are shared with TRBD2. J lost 2 bases, V lost 0 bases, and 1 base had no gene match. Germline CDR1 is MDHEN and CDR2 is SYDVKM. CDR3 length: 15 residues. The CDR3 bases are TGTGCCAGCAGTTTATGGAGCGGGAGGGCCTACGAGCAGTACTTC. Translating it yields CASSLWSGRAYEQYF.

The chain uses TRBV2 and TRBJ2-5; 12 bases are shared with TRBD2. The ends lost 9 bases at V and 5 bases at J; junction bases unmatched: 4. CDR1 and CDR2 (germline): SNHLY, FYNNEI. CDR3 size: 13 residues. The CDR3 is CARTSGSSETQYF. Here the CDR3 DNA reads TGTGCCAGGACTAGCGGGAGTTCGGAGACCCAGTACTTC.